The sequence of this T cell receptor beta chain was determined in a study of blood T cell repertoires in COVID-19. Some clones are missing from TCRdb's copy, which holds only in-frame ones; the method was immunoSEQ multiplex PCR. The profile covers more than 85,000 clones, with about 86% appearing a single time and roughly 4% taken by the ten largest. The CDR3 is 14 amino acids. Trimming pared 4 bases from V and 4 bases from J, leaving 10 bases between. Looked up from germline, CDR1 is LGHDT and CDR2 is YNNKEL (reference sequence). The chain has TRBV3-1 (or the pseudogene TRBV3-2) and TRBJ1-4, with D possibly matching TRBD1 (6 bases). This clonotype was sampled from a man aged 60 to 75 with acute or convalescent COVID-19. The specimen was peripheral blood. The CDR3 loop is CASSPGQFNEKLFF. The DNA for the CDR3 is TGTGCCAGCAGCCCTGGACAGTTTAATGAAAAACTGTTTTTT.